Listed below are T cell receptor beta chains from one sample, sequenced in a study of T-cell memory formation after mild COVID-19. TCRdb reprocessed the 5' RACE reads with MiXCR, giving one entry per CDR3 protein. The sample lists some 320,000 distinct CDR3 sequences, about 16% occurring once. The sequenced sample was PBMCs or a T cell subset sorted from them (not recorded which). All receptors come from a man younger than 35 who had mild COVID-19 (a few samples of this study predate the infection). Cell type and time point are not known. The CDR3 runs from the conserved cysteine through the conserved F or W. D genes are given only for firm matches. Clone size is given for some rows only: seen once, a few or many times, or a class if the clone is expanded.

V gene	D gene	J gene	clone size	CDR3 protein	CDR3 DNA
TRBV5-1	TRBD1	TRBJ2-1	few	CASSRGQGVNEQFF	TGCGCCAGCAGCCGGGGACAGGGGGTCAATGAGCAGTTCTTC
TRBV7-3	NA	TRBJ2-5	few	CASSLGMGRFETQYF	TGTGCCAGCAGCTTAGGGATGGGGAGGTTCGAGACCCAGTACTTC
TRBV30	NA	TRBJ2-2	NA	CAWSAGFIGELFF	TGTGCCTGGAGTGCAGGGTTTATCGGGGAGCTGTTTTTT
TRBV7-8	TRBD1	TRBJ1-1	NA	CASSPFGTGGTEAFF	TGTGCCAGCAGCCCTTTCGGGACAGGGGGAACTGAAGCTTTCTTT
TRBV7-9	TRBD1	TRBJ1-4	NA	CASSLDRQGGPEKLFF	TGTGCCAGCAGCTTAGACCGACAGGGAGGCCCTGAAAAACTGTTTTTT
TRBV6-4	TRBD1	TRBJ2-5	NA	CASSGPTGSGETQYF	TGTGCCAGCAGTGGCCCGACAGGGTCGGGAGAGACCCAGTACTTC
TRBV20-1	NA	TRBJ2-3	NA	CSARFGGATDTQYF	TGCAGTGCTAGGTTTGGGGGGGCAACAGATACGCAGTATTTT
TRBV5-5	NA	TRBJ2-5	few	CASTNSGEETQYF	TGTGCCAGCACCAATTCGGGAGAAGAGACCCAGTACTTC
TRBV30	TRBD1	TRBJ1-4	once	CAWSVKAGGEKLFF	TGTGCCTGGAGTGTAAAGGCAGGGGGCGAAAAACTGTTTTTT
TRBV4-1	NA	TRBJ2-4	NA	CASSQHPQGKNIQYF	TGCGCCAGCAGCCAGCACCCCCAGGGGAAAAACATTCAGTACTTC
TRBV7-6	NA	TRBJ2-3	NA	CASSPRPQGDTQYF	TGTGCCAGCAGCCCACGTCCCCAGGGAGATACGCAGTATTTT
TRBV2	NA	TRBJ1-1	NA	CASSEQRTVNTEAFF	TGTGCCAGCAGTGAACAAAGGACCGTAAACACTGAAGCTTTCTTT
TRBV7-2	NA	TRBJ2-3	few	CASSLALGLSTDTQYF	TGTGCCAGCAGCTTAGCGCTGGGACTGAGCACAGATACGCAGTATTTT
TRBV6-2/TRBV6-3	NA	TRBJ2-2	NA	CASSPTGYVGELFF	TGTGCCAGCAGCCCGACGGGGTATGTCGGGGAGCTGTTTTTT
TRBV5-1	TRBD2	TRBJ2-1	NA	CASSMWAGGNYNEQFF	TGCGCCAGCAGCATGTGGGCGGGGGGAAACTACAATGAGCAGTTCTTC
TRBV29-1	NA	TRBJ2-2	NA	CSGGERITGELFF	TGCAGCGGTGGGGAACGTATCACCGGGGAGCTGTTTTTT
TRBV5-8	NA	TRBJ1-5	few	CATSFQPQHF	TGTGCCACCTCGTTTCAGCCCCAGCATTTT
TRBV7-9	NA	TRBJ2-2	NA	CASSAAGELFF	TGTGCCAGCAGCGCGGCCGGGGAGCTGTTTTTT
TRBV15	NA	TRBJ1-5	many	CATSRDLQVNQPQHF	TGTGCCACCAGCAGAGATTTGCAGGTCAATCAGCCCCAGCATTTT
TRBV12-3/TRBV12-4	TRBD1	TRBJ1-2	NA	CASREGTGGVRGYTF	TGTGCCAGCAGAGAAGGGACAGGTGGAGTGAGGGGCTACACCTTC
TRBV15	TRBD1	TRBJ2-1	NA	CATREDRVIYNEQFF	TGTGCCACCCGAGAGGACAGGGTAATTTACAATGAGCAGTTCTTC
TRBV4-1	NA	TRBJ2-7	NA	CASSARVGLYEQYF	TGCGCCAGCAGTGCTAGGGTAGGGCTCTACGAGCAGTACTTC
TRBV6-5	NA	TRBJ2-3	few	CASSYDAGDTQYF	TGTGCCAGCAGTTACGACGCGGGAGATACGCAGTATTTT
TRBV9	NA	TRBJ1-3	NA	CASSPGGGGSGNTIYF	TGTGCCAGCAGCCCCGGAGGTGGGGGCTCTGGAAACACCATATATTTT
TRBV24-1	TRBD2	TRBJ2-5	NA	CATSLAGSLQETQYF	TGTGCCACCAGTCTAGCGGGGTCACTCCAAGAGACCCAGTACTTC
TRBV12-3/TRBV12-4	NA	TRBJ1-5	NA	CASSWTANSNQPQHF	TGTGCCAGCAGTTGGACAGCTAATAGCAATCAGCCCCAGCATTTT
TRBV29-1	TRBD2	TRBJ2-3	NA	CSVDGLAGVSTDTQYF	TGCAGCGTAGACGGACTAGCGGGGGTTAGCACAGATACGCAGTATTTT
TRBV4-3	TRBD2	TRBJ2-1	many	CASSTERGRDEQFF	TGCGCCAGCAGCACGGAACGAGGGAGGGATGAGCAGTTCTTC
TRBV7-9	NA	TRBJ2-1	few	CASSLGTLNEQFF	TGTGCCAGCAGCTTAGGGACACTGAATGAGCAGTTCTTC
TRBV4-2	NA	TRBJ1-1	NA	CASSQEVGLGGTEAFF	TGTGCCAGCAGCCAAGAGGTGGGATTGGGCGGCACTGAAGCTTTCTTT
TRBV23-1	TRBD1	TRBJ2-3	few	CASATVKTDRDTDTQYF	TGCGCCAGCGCCACGGTTAAGACGGACAGGGACACAGATACGCAGTATTTT
TRBV9	NA	TRBJ2-3	few	CASSVSPDTDTQYF	TGTGCCAGCAGCGTGAGCCCAGACACAGATACGCAGTATTTT
TRBV7-2	NA	TRBJ2-1	NA	CASSFSRGGYNEQFF	TGTGCCAGCAGCTTTAGTCGTGGAGGCTACAATGAGCAGTTCTTC
TRBV7-8	TRBD1	TRBJ1-5	NA	CASSPPTGASNQPQHF	TGTGCCAGCAGCCCCCCGACAGGGGCCAGCAATCAGCCCCAGCATTTT
TRBV18	NA	TRBJ2-5	NA	CASSPRTGPGVETQYF	TGTGCCAGCTCACCACGAACGGGGCCCGGCGTCGAGACCCAGTACTTC
TRBV29-1	NA	TRBJ2-5	NA	CSGCFAETQYF	TGCAGCGGCTGTTTCGCCGAGACCCAGTACTTC
TRBV18	NA	TRBJ2-3	many	CASSPLGGALDTQYF	TGTGCCAGCTCACCACTGGGGGGGGCCCTGGATACGCAGTATTTT
TRBV7-2	NA	TRBJ1-2	NA	CASSSSRLDGYTF	TGTGCCAGCAGCTCATCGAGGCTGGATGGCTACACCTTC
TRBV3-1	TRBD1	TRBJ2-7	few	CASSQEGARGEQYF	TGTGCCAGCAGCCAAGAAGGGGCCAGGGGGGAGCAGTACTTC
TRBV20-1	NA	TRBJ1-6	NA	CSARPLGGRNSPLHF	TGCAGTGCCAGGCCTCTGGGTGGCCGGAATTCACCCCTCCACTTT
TRBV7-9	NA	TRBJ1-6	NA	CASYPSPLHF	TGTGCCAGCTATCCGTCACCCCTCCACTTT
TRBV5-6	NA	TRBJ2-7	NA	CASSLGLAIYEQYF	TGTGCCAGCAGCTTGGGGCTAGCGATCTACGAGCAGTACTTC
TRBV27	TRBD1	TRBJ2-3	few	CASNTGVLMTDTQYF	TGTGCCAGCAACACAGGGGTTTTAATGACAGATACGCAGTATTTT
TRBV20-1	NA	TRBJ1-5	many	CSTNGGLDQPQHF	TGCAGCACGAACGGGGGGCTGGATCAGCCCCAGCATTTT
TRBV7-3	TRBD2	TRBJ2-2	NA	CASSPWASGANTGELFF	TGTGCCAGCAGCCCCTGGGCTAGCGGGGCTAACACCGGGGAGCTGTTTTTT
TRBV13	NA	TRBJ2-3	NA	CASQRVTDTQYF	TGTGCCAGCCAGAGGGTAACAGATACGCAGTATTTT
TRBV10-3	NA	TRBJ1-1	few	CAISRGGEAFF	TGTGCCATCAGTAGGGGCGGCGAAGCTTTCTTT
TRBV5-1	TRBD1	TRBJ1-1	few	CASSLARGRTEAFF	TGCGCCAGCAGCTTGGCGAGGGGGCGTACTGAAGCTTTCTTT
TRBV7-2	TRBD1	TRBJ1-2	many	CASSLAAGQGSYGYTF	TGTGCCAGCAGCTTAGCGGCGGGACAGGGCTCCTATGGCTACACCTTC
TRBV5-1	NA	TRBJ1-2	few	CASSTGHPANYGYTF	TGCGCCAGCAGCACCGGCCACCCAGCTAACTATGGCTACACCTTC
TRBV7-2	NA	TRBJ2-7	few	CASSLTGLGEQYF	TGTGCCAGCAGCCTAACAGGGCTCGGCGAGCAGTACTTC